One sample yielded the 8 T cell receptor beta chains listed below, sequenced in a study of neurological immune-mediated disorders. TCRdb used MiXCR to reprocess the 5' RACE reads, holding one entry per CDR3 protein. In the table there are 85,000 to 90,000 distinct CDR3 sequences, roughly 3.2% of which are singletons. The sequenced sample was PBMCs. These receptors came from a woman between 50 and 59 years old with multiple sclerosis.

In this sample, this clonotype turned up many times. V and J are TRBV20-1 and TRBJ1-2; D is unresolved. CDR1 is DFQATT and CDR2 is SNEGSKA in the germline V gene (reference sequence). There are 18 residues in the CDR3. Trimming cost V 1 base and J 0 bases, with 21 bases left between them. In nucleotides, the CDR3 is TGCAGTGCTAGAGTTGGCGCGGGTCAACTCCAGACTAACTATGGCTACACCTTC. This sequence encodes CSARVGAGQLQTNYGYTF.

This clonotype was seen at least ten times. The chain joins TRBV7-2 to TRBJ1-6; 9 bases agree with TRBD1. CDR1 and CDR2 from the germline V gene are SGHTA and FQGNSA. The length of the CDR3 is 16 residues. The V and J ends lost 6 bases and 6 bases, in that order; junction bases with no gene match: 9. CDR3 region: CASSSLQGASNSPLHF. The CDR3 bases are TGTGCCAGCAGTTCACTACAGGGGGCAAGTAATTCACCCCTCCACTTT. Based on the CDR3 plus reference TRBV7-2 and TRBJ1-6, the full variable domain is GAGVSQSPSNKVTEKGKDVELRCDPISGHTALYWYRQSLGQGLEFLIYFQGNSAPDKSGLPSDRFSAERTGGSVSTLTIQRTQQEDSAVYLCASSSLQGASNSPLHFGNGTRLTVT.

This clonotype was counted between two and nine times. A read error may explain this, as a much larger clone is one base away. This chain connects TRBV5-5 to TRBJ1-3; maybe TRBD1 (5 bases). CDR1 is SGHKS, CDR2 YYEKEE, per germline (reference sequence). This CDR3 is 13 amino acids long. The CDR3 DNA is TGTGCCAGCAGCTCCGGTGGGGGAAAAACCATATATTTT. It translates to CASSSGGGKTIYF.

This clonotype was seen many times. The chain recombines TRBV29-1 with TRBJ1-2, with D possibly being TRBD1 (5 bases). Germline V gene sequence: CDR1 SQVTM, CDR2 ANQGSEA. The CDR3 contains 11 residues. CDR3 DNA sequence: TGCAAGGGGACCGGGCTCTATGGCTACACCTTC. The encoded protein is CKGTGLYGYTF.

This clonotype was found many times. The genes are TRBV7-2 and TRBJ2-3; a possible D gene is TRBD1 (6 bases). CDR1 and CDR2 (germline): SGHTA, FQGNSA. Trimming shortened V by 5 bases and J by 6 bases, and 15 bases separated the two germline ends. This CDR3 has 14 amino acids. The CDR3 reads CASSPLTGSDTQYF. CDR3 bases: TGTGCCAGCAGCCCACTGACAGGTTCGGATACGCAGTATTTT. The whole variable domain, remainder taken from reference TRBV7-2 and TRBJ2-3, is GAGVSQSPSNKVTEKGKDVELRCDPISGHTALYWYRQSLGQGLEFLIYFQGNSAPDKSGLPSDRFSAERTGGSVSTLTIQRTQQEDSAVYLCASSPLTGSDTQYFGPGTRLTVL.

This clonotype was recorded many times. The gene calls are TRBV18 and TRBJ2-5; a weak D match, TRBD2 (6 bases). The V end lost 2 bases, the J end lost 5 bases, and 12 bases lay between the germline ends. The CDR3 sequence is 14 residues long. Looked up from germline, CDR1 is KGHSH and CDR2 is LQKENI. As DNA, the CDR3 is TGTGCCAGCTCACCAAGGGACGCGGGGGAGACCCAGTACTTC. This codes for CASSPRDAGETQYF.

This clonotype came up many times. The chain couples TRBV12-3 or TRBV12-4 to TRBJ2-3; tentatively, D is TRBD1 or TRBD2 (5 bases each). Deletions cut 6 bases from V and 6 bases from J, with 13 bases between. This CDR3 is 13 amino acids long. DNA for the CDR3: TGTGCCAGCAGGCGAGGGGAAGGGGATACGCAGTATTTT. It yields the protein CASRRGEGDTQYF.

This clonotype was picked up many times. The chain recombines TRBV20-1 with TRBJ2-2, with 8 bases matching TRBD1. V gave up 0 bases and J gave up 5 bases; unmatched junction bases: 2. This CDR3 has 14 residues. The germline V gene encodes CDR1 DFQATT and CDR2 SNEGSKA (reference sequence). As DNA, the CDR3 is TGCAGTGCTAGAGAGACAGGGGTTACCGGGGAGCTGTTTTTT. Translating gives CSARETGVTGELFF.